Presented here are 12 T cell receptor beta chains from one specimen sequenced in a study of cytomegalovirus exposure and HLA in healthy donors. The PCR employed 60 Vbeta primers together with 13 Jbeta primers. Sequenced by immunoSEQ multiplex PCR; TCRdb stores in-frame clones only, minus some. The sample carries roughly 120,000 clones, 65% to 80% recorded once. The sequenced sample consisted of PBMCs. Every receptor here comes from a human donor in good health.

This clone was seen only a few times. The chain couples TRBV4-2 to TRBJ2-5, with TRBD2 matching 7 bases. This CDR3 spans 16 amino acids. Germline V CDR1 and CDR2: LGHNA, YNFKEQ. Trimming removed 1 base from V and 1 base from J; junction bases left unmatched: 6. The DNA of the CDR3 is TGTGCCAGCAGCCAAGTTGCAAGCGGGACCCAAGAGACCCAGTACTTC. This gives the protein CASSQVASGTQETQYF.

V gene TRBV5-1 combines with J gene TRBJ2-4; TRBD1 is a possible D gene (6 bases). Germline CDR1 SGHRS, CDR2 YFSETQ. The CDR3 sequence is 13 residues long. V lost 3 bases to trimming and J lost 9 bases, with 13 bases between them. The CDR3 nucleotides are TGCGCCAGCAGCTGGGGGAAGGACAGCATTCAGTACTTC. As protein: CASSWGKDSIQYF.

The chain recombines TRBV19 with TRBJ2-4; 11 positions match TRBD2. With V trimmed by 9 bases and J by 2 bases, 15 bases remained unmatched. The length of the CDR3 is 18 residues. Germline loops: CDR1 LNHDA, CDR2 SQIVND (reference sequence). The CDR3 reads CARKTSGSRGGTKNIQYF. The CDR3 DNA follows: TGTGCCAGAAAAACTAGCGGGAGTCGGGGGGGAACCAAAAACATTCAGTACTTC.

The genes are TRBV19 and TRBJ2-7, with 8 positions matching TRBD1. The CDR3 contains 15 residues. CDR1 and CDR2 from the germline V gene are LNHDA and SQIVND (reference sequence). V gave up 5 bases and J gave up 2 bases; unmatched junction bases: 8. This CDR3 is CASSLGGQGAYEQYF. In nucleotides, the CDR3 is TGTGCCAGTAGTCTGGGCGGACAGGGAGCCTACGAGCAGTACTTC. Based on the CDR3 plus reference TRBV19 and TRBJ2-7, the full variable domain is DGGITQSPKYLFRKEGQNVTLSCEQNLNHDAMYWYRQDPGQGLRLIYYSQIVNDFQKGDIAEGYSVSREKKESFPLTVTSAQKNPTAFYLCASSLGGQGAYEQYFGPGTRLTVT.

The chain is built from TRBV5-6 and TRBJ2-7; TRBD1 agrees at 9 bases. CDR3 size: 15 residues. Germline trimming cut 3 bases from V and 3 bases from J; bases unmatched to any gene: 7. Per germline, CDR1 SGHDT and CDR2 YYEEEE. The CDR3 DNA follows: TGTGCCAGCAGCTCGGGACAGGGCAAGGGCTACGAGCAGTACTTC. Protein product: CASSSGQGKGYEQYF.

This chain uses TRBV6-1 with TRBJ2-7; TRBD1 matches at 9 bases. The CDR3 runs to 14 residues. The V gene's germline CDR1 is MNHNS and CDR2 SASEGT. The J segment lost 6 bases and the V segment lost 5 bases, leaving 8 bases of the junction unmatched. The CDR3 protein is CASSLQGQGIEQYF. The CDR3 region has the DNA TGTGCCAGCAGTTTACAGGGACAGGGCATCGAGCAGTACTTC.

V gene TRBV12-1 combines with J gene TRBJ2-2; TRBD2, the D gene given by the table, was not confirmed from the DNA. TRBV12-1 is labeled a pseudogene. The CDR3 runs 20 residues. CDR3 sequence: CTSSFEIGRARGRGTGELFF. Here the CDR3 DNA reads TGTACCAGCAGCTTTGAAATCGGGAGGGCAAGAGGACGAGGCACCGGGGAGCTGTTTTTT.

In this sample, this clone turned up a few times. CDR3 DNA: TGCGCCAGCAGCCAACAGGGTCTAACGCAGTATTTT. The encoded protein is CASSQQGLTQYF. This chain uses TRBV4-1 with TRBJ2-3; maybe TRBD1 (5 bases). V was cut by 2 bases and J by 9 bases, with 9 bases left in between. Looked up from germline, CDR1 is MGHRA and CDR2 is YSYEKL. The CDR3 runs 12 residues.

This chain uses TRBV18 with TRBJ2-7; D is undetermined. CDR1 KGHSH and CDR2 LQKENI come from the germline V gene. The V end lost 2 bases, the J end lost 3 bases, and 5 bases lay between the germline ends. The CDR3 extends over 12 amino acids. The DNA for the CDR3 is TGTGCCAGCTCACCAGCTAGCTACGAGCAGTACTTC. It specifies CASSPASYEQYF.

The J gene is TRBJ2-5, the V gene TRBV10-1; 8 bases are shared with TRBD2. The tail of the sequence fits TRBJ2-7 better, so the J call may be wrong. Per the germline V gene, CDR1 is WNHNN and CDR2 is SYGVQD (reference sequence). The CDR3 loop spans 14 amino acids. The CDR3 DNA reads as TGCGCCAGCAGCTCAAGCGGGAGTTCCAACGAGCAGTACTTC. This gives the protein CASSSSGSSNEQYF.

The CDR3 loop is CASSPGSGAFF. CDR3 coding DNA: TGTGCCAGCTCACCCGGCTCGGGGGCTTTCTTT. The chain links TRBV18 to TRBJ1-1; the D is unclear. Germline V CDR1 and CDR2: KGHSH, LQKENI. Trimming left V 3 bases short and J 11 bases short, with 10 bases between. The CDR3 totals 11 residues.

To note about this clone: Other DNA sequences in this sample translate to the same CDR3. The CDR3 DNA reads as TGCGCCAGCAGTGCAGTAACATCAGGTGGCGGGGAGCTGTTTTTT. Translation gives CASSAVTSGGGELFF. The chain carries TRBV10-1 and TRBJ2-2; D unclear. The germline CDR1 and CDR2 sequences are WNHNN and SYGVQD (reference sequence). The length of the CDR3 is 15 residues. V was cut by 4 bases and J by 7 bases, with 16 bases left in between.